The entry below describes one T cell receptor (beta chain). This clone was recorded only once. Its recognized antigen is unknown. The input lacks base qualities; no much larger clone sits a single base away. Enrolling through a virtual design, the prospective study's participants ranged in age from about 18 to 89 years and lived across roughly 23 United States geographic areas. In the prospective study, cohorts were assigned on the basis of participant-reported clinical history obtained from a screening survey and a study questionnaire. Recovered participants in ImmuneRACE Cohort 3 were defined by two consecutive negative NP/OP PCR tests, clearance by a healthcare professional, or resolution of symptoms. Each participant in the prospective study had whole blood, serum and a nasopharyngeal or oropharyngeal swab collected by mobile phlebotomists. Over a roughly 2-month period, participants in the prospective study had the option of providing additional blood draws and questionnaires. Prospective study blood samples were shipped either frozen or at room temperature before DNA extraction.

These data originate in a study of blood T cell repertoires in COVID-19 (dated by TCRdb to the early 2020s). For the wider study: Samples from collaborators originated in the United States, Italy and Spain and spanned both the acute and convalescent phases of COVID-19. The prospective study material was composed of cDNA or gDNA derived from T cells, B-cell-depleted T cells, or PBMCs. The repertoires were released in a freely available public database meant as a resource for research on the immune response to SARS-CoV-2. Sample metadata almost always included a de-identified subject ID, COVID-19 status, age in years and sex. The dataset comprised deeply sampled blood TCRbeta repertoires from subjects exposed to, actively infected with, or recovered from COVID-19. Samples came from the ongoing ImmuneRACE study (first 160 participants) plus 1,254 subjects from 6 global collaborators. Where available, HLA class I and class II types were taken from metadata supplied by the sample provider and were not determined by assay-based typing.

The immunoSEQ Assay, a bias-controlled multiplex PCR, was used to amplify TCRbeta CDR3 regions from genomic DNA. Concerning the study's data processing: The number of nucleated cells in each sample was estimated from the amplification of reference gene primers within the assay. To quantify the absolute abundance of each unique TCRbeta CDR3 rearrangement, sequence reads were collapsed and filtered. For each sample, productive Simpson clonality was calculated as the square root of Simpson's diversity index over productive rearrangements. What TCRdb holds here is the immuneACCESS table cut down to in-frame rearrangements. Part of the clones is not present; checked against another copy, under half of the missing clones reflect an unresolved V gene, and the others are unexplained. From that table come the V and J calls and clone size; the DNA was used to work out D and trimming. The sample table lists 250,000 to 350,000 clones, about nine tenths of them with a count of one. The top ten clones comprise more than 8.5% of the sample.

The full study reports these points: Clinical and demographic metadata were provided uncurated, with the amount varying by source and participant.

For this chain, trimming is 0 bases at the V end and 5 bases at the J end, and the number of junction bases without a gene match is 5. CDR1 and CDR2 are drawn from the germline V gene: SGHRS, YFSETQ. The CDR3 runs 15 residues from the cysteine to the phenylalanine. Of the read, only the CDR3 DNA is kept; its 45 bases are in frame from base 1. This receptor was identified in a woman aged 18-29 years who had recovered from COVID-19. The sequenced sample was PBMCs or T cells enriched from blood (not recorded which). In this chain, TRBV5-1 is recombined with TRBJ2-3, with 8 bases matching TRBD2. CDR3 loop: CASSLGSGAGDTQYF. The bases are TGCGCCAGCAGCTTGGGTAGCGGGGCAGGAGATACGCAGTATTTT.